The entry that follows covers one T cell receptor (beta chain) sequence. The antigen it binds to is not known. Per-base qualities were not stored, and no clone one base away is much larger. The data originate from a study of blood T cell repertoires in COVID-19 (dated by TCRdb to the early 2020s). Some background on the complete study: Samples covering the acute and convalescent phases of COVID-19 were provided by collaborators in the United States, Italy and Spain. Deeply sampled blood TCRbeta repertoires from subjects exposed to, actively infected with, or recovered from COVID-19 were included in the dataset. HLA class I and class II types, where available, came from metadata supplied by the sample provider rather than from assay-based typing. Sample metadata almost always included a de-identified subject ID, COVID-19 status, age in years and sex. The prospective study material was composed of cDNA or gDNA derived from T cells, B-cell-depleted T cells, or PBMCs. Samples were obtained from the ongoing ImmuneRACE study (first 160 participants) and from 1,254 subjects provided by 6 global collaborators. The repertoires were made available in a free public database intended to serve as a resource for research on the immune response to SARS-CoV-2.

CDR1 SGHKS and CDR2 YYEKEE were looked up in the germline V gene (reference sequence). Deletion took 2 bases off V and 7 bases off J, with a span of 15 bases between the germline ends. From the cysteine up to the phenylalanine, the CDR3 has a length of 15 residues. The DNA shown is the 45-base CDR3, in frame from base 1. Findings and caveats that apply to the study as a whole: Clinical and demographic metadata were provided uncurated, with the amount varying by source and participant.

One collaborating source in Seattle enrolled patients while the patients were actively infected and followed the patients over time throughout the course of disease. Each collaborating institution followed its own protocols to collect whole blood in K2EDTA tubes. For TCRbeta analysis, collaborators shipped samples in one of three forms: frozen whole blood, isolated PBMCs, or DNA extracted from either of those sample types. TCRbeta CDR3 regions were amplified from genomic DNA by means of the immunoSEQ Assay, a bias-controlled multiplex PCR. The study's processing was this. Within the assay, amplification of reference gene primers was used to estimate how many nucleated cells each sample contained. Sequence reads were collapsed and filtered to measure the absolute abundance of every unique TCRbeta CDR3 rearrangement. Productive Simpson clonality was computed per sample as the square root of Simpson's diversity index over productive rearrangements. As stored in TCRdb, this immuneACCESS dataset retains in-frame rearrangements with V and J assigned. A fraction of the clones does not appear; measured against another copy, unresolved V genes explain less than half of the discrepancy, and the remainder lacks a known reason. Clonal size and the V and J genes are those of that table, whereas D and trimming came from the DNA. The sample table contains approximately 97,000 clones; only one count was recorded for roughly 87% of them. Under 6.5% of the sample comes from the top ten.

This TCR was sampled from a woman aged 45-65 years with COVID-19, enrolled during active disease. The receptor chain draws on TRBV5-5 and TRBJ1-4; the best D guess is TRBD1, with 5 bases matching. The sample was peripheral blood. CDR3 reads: CASSFSGLTGEKLFF. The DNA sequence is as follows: TGTGCCAGCAGCTTTTCAGGGTTGACGGGTGAAAAACTGTTTTTT. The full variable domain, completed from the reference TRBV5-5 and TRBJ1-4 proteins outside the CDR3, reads DAGVTQSPTHLIKTRGQQVTLRCSPISGHKSVSWYQQVLGQGPQFIFQYYEKEERGRGNFPDRFSARQFPNYSSELNVNALLLGDSALYLCASSFSGLTGEKLFFGSGTQLSVL.